This T cell receptor (beta chain) emerged from a study of Ad26.COV2.S vaccination and SARS-CoV-2 variants. Study-wide context: The donor participated in the COV1001 trial, in its Ad26.COV2.S arm. Donor got 5x10^10 or 1x10^11 viral particles of Ad26.COV2.S.

The treatment here: some 20 received Ad26.COV2.S at low or high dose, single or two shots; 5 received placebo; per-sample allocation not given. Specimens were obtained on day 63 following the first vaccine or placebo injection. The shot given was an Ad26 vector that makes Wuhan-strain SARS-CoV-2 spike. Repertoires were generated with immunoSEQ multiplex PCR, while TCRdb's copy carries only in-frame clones and drops some. The sample includes about 370,000 clones, 88% seen only once; the top ten take 3.5%. The CDR3 is 17 amino acids. CDR1 and CDR2 from the germline V gene are SGDLS and YYNGEE. V was shortened by 6 bases and J by 7 bases, with 25 bases between the two germline ends.

This TCR derives from a person between 18 and 65 years old who received the Ad26.COV2.S COVID-19 vaccine or a placebo. This chain links TRBV9 with TRBJ1-4; no reliable D call. The sample in question was peripheral blood, obtained in a trial of Ad26.COV2.S vaccine versus placebo. CDR3 amino acids: CASNVPSVGSRFEKLFF. CDR3 bases: TGTGCCAGCAACGTTCCTTCGGTAGGCTCCCGTTTTGAAAAACTGTTTTTT.